The 2 T cell receptor beta chains reported below all come from one sample, sequenced in a study of CD8 T cells in Susac syndrome. With random hexamers, 0.5 to 1 ug RNA was reverse transcribed. TCRdb independently ran MiXCR on the immunoSEQ multiplex PCR reads; one entry per CDR3 protein. The sample consists of around 150,000 distinct CDR3 sequences, over 90% of them appearing once. The source material was CD4+ T cells from PBMCs. Receptors originate from a human donor with Susac syndrome.

CDR3 in amino acids: CASSSDRGTDTQYF. The CDR3 DNA reads as TGTGCCAGCAGTTCGGACAGAGGCACAGATACGCAGTATTTT. The gene calls are TRBV28 and TRBJ2-3, with D tentatively TRBD1 (6 bases). The CDR3 loop spans 14 amino acids. Germline CDR1 reads MDHEN; CDR2 reads SYDVKM. The V end was cut by 4 bases, the J end by 1 base, with 9 bases between. Full variable domain (rest looked up from reference TRBV28 and TRBJ2-3): DVKVTQSSRYLVKRTGEKVFLECVQDMDHENMFWYRQDPGLGLRLIYFSYDVKMKEKGDIPEGYSVSREKKERFSLILESASTNQTSMYLCASSSDRGTDTQYFGPGTRLTVL.

This clonotype has just one count. The rearrangement uses TRBV12-5 and TRBJ2-5; 12 bases line up with TRBD2. The CDR3 length is 18 residues. Unmatched junction bases numbered 9, after V lost 0 bases and J lost 4 bases. Per the germline V gene, CDR1 is LGHNT and CDR2 is FRNRAP. CDR3 in DNA: TGTGCTAGTGGTTTGGTATGGTCTAGCGGGGGGGCCGGAGAGACCCAGTACTTC. Translation: CASGLVWSSGGAGETQYF.